Below, 15 T cell receptor beta chains from the same sample are listed, as sequenced in a study of T cell repertoires in cytomegalovirus infection (dated by TCRdb to between 2019 and 2020). Their antigens remain unidentified. The instrument given in TCRdb is Illumina HiSeq 1500. The public reads were reanalyzed by TCRdb: fastp trimming at Q25, MiXCR alignment, in-frame beta chains only. When rows share a CDR3 protein, they turn into one entry using the most common DNA and genes. The sample table records roughly 160,000 distinct CDR3 sequences; about a fifth of these occur just once. The ten biggest clones cover roughly 25% of the sample. Reading the label with the study, this specimen's treatment or condition is: in vitro stimulation with specific CMV peptide epitopes to enrich CMV-specific T cells. The sequencing used CD8+ T cells from cultured PBMCs, collected from culture after CMV antigen stimulation. The receptors were sampled from a human donor in good health (CMV status not recorded). Some clones in this sample may be carry-over from other donors' samples.

This clonotype was counted a few times. The chain has TRBV12-3 or TRBV12-4 and TRBJ1-1; D perhaps matches TRBD1 (6 bases). The CDR3 has 15 amino acids. V was trimmed by 4 bases and J by 6 bases, leaving 18 bases between them. The CDR3 spells CASSSPNRGYAEAFF. DNA for the CDR3: TGTGCCAGCAGTTCCCCAAATAGGGGGTACGCTGAAGCTTTCTTT.

V usage is TRBV4-1 and J usage is TRBJ1-2; D possibly corresponds to TRBD1 (6 bases). V lost 3 bases and J lost 4, with 15 bases in between. CDR3 length: 15 amino acids. Per germline, CDR1 MGHRA and CDR2 YSYEKL. The CDR3 region is CASSQTVDRSYGYTF. In DNA, the CDR3 is TGCGCCAGCAGCCAGACCGTTGACAGGTCCTATGGCTACACCTTC.

This chain joins TRBV7-2 and TRBJ2-5, with 10 positions matching TRBD1. The CDR3 is made up of 15 amino acids. Germline-derived CDR1 and CDR2 are SGHTA and FQGNSA. V dropped 3 bases and J dropped 3; count of bases not matched to a gene: 4. The CDR3 coding sequence is TGTGCCAGCAGCTTGGGACAGGGGCGGAAAGAGACCCAGTACTTC. It specifies CASSLGQGRKETQYF.

Worth noting for this clonotype: A much larger clonotype is one base distant, so this may be a read error. The chain combines TRBV27 with TRBJ2-1, with unresolved D. The CDR3 runs to 14 residues. Germline CDR1 is MNHEY and CDR2 is SMNVEV (reference sequence). The CDR3 here is CASGVVRPYKEQFF. The CDR3 DNA sequence: TGTGCCAGCGGAGTGGTCCGCCCCTACAAGGAGCAGTTCTTC.

This clonotype occurred a few times. The chain has TRBV12-3 or TRBV12-4 and TRBJ1-1, with TRBD1 as a possible D gene (5 bases). Deletions cut 1 base from V and 0 bases from J, with 12 bases between. CDR3 length: 16 amino acids. The CDR3 is CASSLGQPSLNTEAFF. The CDR3 DNA reads TGTGCCAGCAGTTTAGGACAGCCATCCCTGAACACTGAAGCTTTCTTT.

The chain employs TRBV12-3 or TRBV12-4 and TRBJ1-1, with TRBD1 matching 7 bases. This CDR3 has 16 amino acids. V was clipped by 4 bases and J by 1 base; unmatched bases: 9. The CDR3, as DNA: TGTGCCAGCAGTTCGCCCGGGACAGTGGGGAACACTGAAGCTTTCTTT. Residues: CASSSPGTVGNTEAFF.

This rearrangement joins TRBV6-2 or TRBV6-3 to TRBJ2-7, with D perhaps TRBD1 (6 bases). V was shortened by 5 bases and J by 1 base, with 15 bases between the two germline ends. Germline V lookup: CDR1 MNHEY, CDR2 SVGEGT. The CDR3 has 15 amino acids. CDR3 in amino acids: CASSRQVAGSYEQYF. The CDR3, as DNA: TGTGCCAGCAGTCGACAGGTTGCCGGTTCCTACGAGCAGTACTTC.

The rearrangement links TRBV12-3 or TRBV12-4 to TRBJ2-7; D may be TRBD2 (6 bases). The length of the CDR3 is 15 residues. With 5 bases removed from V and 4 bases from J, the gap between germline ends came to 18 bases. CDR3 sequence: CASSGPLGRPYEQYF. The CDR3 nucleotides read TGTGCCAGCAGTGGACCCCTGGGGAGGCCATACGAGCAGTACTTC.

This clonotype was seen a handful of times. The V call is TRBV28, the J call TRBJ2-1, with 9 bases identical to TRBD1. CDR1 is MDHEN and CDR2 is SYDVKM in the germline V gene. The CDR3 contains 16 residues. The ends lost 4 bases at V and 8 bases at J; junction bases unmatched: 12. CDR3 DNA sequence: TGTGCCAGCAGTTACCGAGGACAGGGGATTCTAGATGAGCAGTTCTTC. Translation: CASSYRGQGILDEQFF.

The chain carries TRBV6-1 and TRBJ2-7; D call uncertain. The V gene's germline CDR1 is MNHNS and CDR2 SASEGT. The V gene lost 5 bases and the J gene lost 1 base, with 12 bases spanning the gap. The CDR3 contains 14 residues. The CDR3 bases are TGTGCCAGCAGTATTGGGTGGGGTTCCTACGAGCAGTACTTC. This encodes CASSIGWGSYEQYF.

The table lists this clonotype with a few counts. V and J are TRBV27 and TRBJ1-2, with 7 bases identical to TRBD1. The CDR3 is 12 residues long. Per germline, CDR1 MNHEY and CDR2 SMNVEV (reference sequence). The J segment lost 4 bases and the V segment lost 10 bases, leaving 6 bases of the junction unmatched. The CDR3 spells CATRQGFYGYTF. The CDR3 DNA reads as TGTGCCACCCGACAGGGTTTCTATGGCTACACCTTC.

This chain connects TRBV6-1 to TRBJ2-2; D unresolved. Trimming cost V 1 base and J 4 bases, with 10 bases left between them. The CDR3 has 15 residues. The germline V gene has CDR1 MNHNS and CDR2 SASEGT. The CDR3 sequence is CASSEGTPGTGELFF. CDR3 nucleotide sequence: TGTGCCAGCAGTGAAGGTACGCCGGGCACCGGGGAGCTGTTTTTT.

The V gene is TRBV13, the J gene TRBJ1-1, with D possibly matching TRBD1 (5 bases). CDR3 length: 15 residues. Trimming stripped 2 bases from V and 1 base from J, with 11 bases between. Looked up from germline, CDR1 is PRHDT and CDR2 is FYEKMQ (reference sequence). The CDR3 sequence: CASSLRVRANTEAFF. As DNA, the CDR3 is TGTGCCAGCAGCTTAAGGGTCAGGGCGAACACTGAAGCTTTCTTT.

This clonotype has more than one count but fewer than ten. The CDR3, as DNA: TGTGCCAGCAGCCCCCCAGGACTAGCTTTCTACAATGAGCAGTTCTTC. Translating gives CASSPPGLAFYNEQFF. This sequence joins TRBV12-3 or TRBV12-4 and TRBJ2-1; 8 bases fit TRBD2. This CDR3 region has 16 residues. After removal of 6 bases from V and 3 bases from J, the junction contained 10 bases not matched to a gene.

This sequence joins TRBV13 and TRBJ2-7; weak D call: TRBD2 (5 bases). CDR3 length equals 15 residues. Trimming removed 0 bases from V and 0 bases from J, with 9 bases in between. The V gene's germline CDR1 is PRHDT and CDR2 FYEKMQ (reference sequence). The CDR3 DNA reads TGTGCCAGCAGCTTAGGCCTGCGGGCCTCCTACGAGCAGTACTTC. Residues: CASSLGLRASYEQYF.